This T cell receptor beta chain was sequenced for a study of T cells in Graves' hyperthyroidism and ophthalmopathy. Germline V gene sequence: CDR1 KGHDR, CDR2 SFDVKD. Trimming pared 1 base from V and 5 bases from J, leaving 2 bases between. The CDR3 sequence is 11 residues long. Stable Graves' hyperthyroidism denoted no ophthalmopathy progression over 18 months. PBMCs were sourced from approximately 10 ml fresh peripheral blood. Amplification yielded TCR beta CDR3 regions, with RNA transcripts as the source. HTBI primers were the set used in a first-round RT-PCR of the TCR CDR3. A single record per CDR3 protein comes from TCRdb applying MiXCR to the multiplex PCR reads. Found here are fewer than 900,000 distinct CDR3 sequences, 15% to 20% of them singletons; the top ten hold under 10%.

This rearrangement joins TRBV24-1 to TRBJ2-7; no firm D call. Sequencing was carried out using blood. The TCR was taken from a man younger than 35 with Graves' hyperthyroidism. The CDR3 is CATSDFDEQYF. CDR3 DNA sequence: TGTGCCACCAGTGATTTCGACGAGCAGTACTTC.